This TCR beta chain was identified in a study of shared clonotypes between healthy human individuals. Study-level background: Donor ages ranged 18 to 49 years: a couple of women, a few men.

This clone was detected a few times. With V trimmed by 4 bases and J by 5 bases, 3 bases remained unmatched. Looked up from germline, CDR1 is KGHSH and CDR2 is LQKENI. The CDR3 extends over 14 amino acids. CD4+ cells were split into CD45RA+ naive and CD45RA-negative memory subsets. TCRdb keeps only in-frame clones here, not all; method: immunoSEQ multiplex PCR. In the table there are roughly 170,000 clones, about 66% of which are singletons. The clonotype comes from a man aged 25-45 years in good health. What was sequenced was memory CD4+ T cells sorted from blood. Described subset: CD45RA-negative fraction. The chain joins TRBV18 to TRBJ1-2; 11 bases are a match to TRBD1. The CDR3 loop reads CASSRDRGEYGYTF. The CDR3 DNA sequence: TGTGCCAGCTCACGGGACAGGGGGGAGTATGGCTACACCTTC.